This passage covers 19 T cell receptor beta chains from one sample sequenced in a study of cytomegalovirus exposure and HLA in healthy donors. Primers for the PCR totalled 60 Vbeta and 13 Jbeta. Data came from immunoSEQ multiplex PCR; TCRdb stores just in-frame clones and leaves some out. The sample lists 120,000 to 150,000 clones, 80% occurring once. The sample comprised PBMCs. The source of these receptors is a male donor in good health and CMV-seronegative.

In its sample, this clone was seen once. CDR3 bases: TGTGCCAGCAGTTTCCGGGACAGGGGGAGTACCGGGGAGCTGTTTTTT. Amino acids: CASSFRDRGSTGELFF. V is TRBV27 and J is TRBJ2-2, with TRBD1 matching 11 bases. Germline CDR1 reads MNHEY; CDR2 reads SMNVEV (reference sequence). The length of the CDR3 is 16 residues. V lost 3 bases and J lost 5; bases outside the gene matches: 5.

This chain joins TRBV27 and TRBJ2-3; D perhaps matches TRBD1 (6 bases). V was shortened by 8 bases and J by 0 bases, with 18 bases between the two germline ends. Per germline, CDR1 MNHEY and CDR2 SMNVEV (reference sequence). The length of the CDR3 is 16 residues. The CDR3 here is CASGDTDRASTDTQYF. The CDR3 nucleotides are TGTGCCAGCGGCGACACGGACAGAGCTAGCACAGATACGCAGTATTTT.

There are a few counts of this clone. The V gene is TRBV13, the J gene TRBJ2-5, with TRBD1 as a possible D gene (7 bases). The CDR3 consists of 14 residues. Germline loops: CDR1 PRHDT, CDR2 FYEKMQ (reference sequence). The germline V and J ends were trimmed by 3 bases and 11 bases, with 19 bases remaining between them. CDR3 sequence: CASSFAGGLGEQYF. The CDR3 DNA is TGTGCCAGCAGCTTCGCAGGGGGGCTGGGGGAGCAGTACTTC.

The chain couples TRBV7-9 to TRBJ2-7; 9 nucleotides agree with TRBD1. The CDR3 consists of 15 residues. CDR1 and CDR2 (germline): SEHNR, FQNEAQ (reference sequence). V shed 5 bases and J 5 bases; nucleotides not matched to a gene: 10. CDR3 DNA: TGTGCCAGCAGCCATGGGGACAGGGAGTGGGACGAGCAGTACTTC. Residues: CASSHGDREWDEQYF.

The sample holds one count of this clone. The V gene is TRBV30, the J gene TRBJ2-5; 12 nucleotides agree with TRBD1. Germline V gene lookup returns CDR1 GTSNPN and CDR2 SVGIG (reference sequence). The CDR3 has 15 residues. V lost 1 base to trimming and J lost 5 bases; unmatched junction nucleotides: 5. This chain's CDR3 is CAWSGGQGAWETQYF. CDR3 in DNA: TGTGCCTGGAGTGGGGGACAGGGGGCTTGGGAGACCCAGTACTTC.

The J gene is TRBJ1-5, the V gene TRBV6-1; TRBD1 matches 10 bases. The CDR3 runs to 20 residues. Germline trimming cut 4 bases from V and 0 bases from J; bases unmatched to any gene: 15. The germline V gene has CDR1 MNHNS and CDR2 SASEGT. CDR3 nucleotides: TGTGCCAGCAGTGGGGACAAAGACAGGGGGCTACTACGTAGCAATCAGCCCCAGCATTTT. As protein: CASSGDKDRGLLRSNQPQHF.

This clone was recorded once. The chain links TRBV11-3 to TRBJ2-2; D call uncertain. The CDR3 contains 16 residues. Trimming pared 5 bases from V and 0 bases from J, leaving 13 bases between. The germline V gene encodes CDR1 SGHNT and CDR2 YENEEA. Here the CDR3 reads CASSLGFGTNTGELFF. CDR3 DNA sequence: TGTGCCAGCAGCCTCGGGTTCGGAACGAACACCGGGGAGCTGTTTTTT.

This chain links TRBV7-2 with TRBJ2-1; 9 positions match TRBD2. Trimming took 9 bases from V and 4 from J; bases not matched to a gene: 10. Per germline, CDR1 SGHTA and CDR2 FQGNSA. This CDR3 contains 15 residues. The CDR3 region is CASIMQAGGYNEQFF. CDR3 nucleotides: TGTGCCAGTATCATGCAAGCGGGGGGATACAATGAGCAGTTCTTC. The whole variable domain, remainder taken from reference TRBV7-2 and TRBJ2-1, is GAGVSQSPSNKVTEKGKDVELRCDPISGHTALYWYRQSLGQGLEFLIYFQGNSAPDKSGLPSDRFSAERTGGSVSTLTIQRTQQEDSAVYLCASIMQAGGYNEQFFGPGTRLTVL.

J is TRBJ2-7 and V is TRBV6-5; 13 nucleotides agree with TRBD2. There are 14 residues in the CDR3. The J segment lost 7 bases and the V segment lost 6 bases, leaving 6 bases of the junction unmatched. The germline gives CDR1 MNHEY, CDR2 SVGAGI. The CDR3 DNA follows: TGTGCCAGCAGAACTAGCGGGGGGGCGGGGGAGCAGTACTTC. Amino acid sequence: CASRTSGGAGEQYF.

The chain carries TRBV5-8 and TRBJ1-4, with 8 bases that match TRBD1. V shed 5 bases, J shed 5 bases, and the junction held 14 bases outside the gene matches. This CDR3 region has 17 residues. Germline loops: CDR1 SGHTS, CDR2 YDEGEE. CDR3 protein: CASRTLPTGGWNEKLFF. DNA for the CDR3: TGTGCCAGCAGAACTCTCCCCACAGGGGGGTGGAATGAAAAACTGTTTTTT.

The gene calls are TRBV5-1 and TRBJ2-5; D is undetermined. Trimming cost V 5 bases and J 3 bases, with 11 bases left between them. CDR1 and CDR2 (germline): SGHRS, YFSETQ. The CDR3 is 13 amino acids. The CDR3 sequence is CASRMQGEETQYF. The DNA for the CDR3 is TGCGCCAGCAGGATGCAAGGAGAAGAGACCCAGTACTTC.

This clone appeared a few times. CDR3 nucleotide sequence: TGTGCCAGTAGTATGGGCAGGGGGGCCTACAATGAGCAGTTCTTC. The encoded protein is CASSMGRGAYNEQFF. The J gene is TRBJ2-1, the V gene TRBV19; maybe TRBD1 (7 bases). The V gene lost 3 bases and the J gene lost 2 bases, with 11 bases spanning the gap. This CDR3 has 15 residues. Germline V gene sequence: CDR1 LNHDA, CDR2 SQIVND (reference sequence).

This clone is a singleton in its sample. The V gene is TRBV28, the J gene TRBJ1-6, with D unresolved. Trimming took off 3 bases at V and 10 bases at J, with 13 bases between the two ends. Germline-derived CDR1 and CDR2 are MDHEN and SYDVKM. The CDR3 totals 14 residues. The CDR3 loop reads CASSFGVAGSPLHF. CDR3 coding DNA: TGTGCCAGCAGTTTTGGGGTGGCGGGATCACCCCTCCACTTT.

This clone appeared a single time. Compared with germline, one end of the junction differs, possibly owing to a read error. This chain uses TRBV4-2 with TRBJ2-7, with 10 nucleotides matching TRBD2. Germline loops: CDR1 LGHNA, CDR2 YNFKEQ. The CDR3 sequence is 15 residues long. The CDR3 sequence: CAGRRGLAENYEQYF. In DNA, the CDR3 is TGTGCCGGCAGACGCGGACTAGCGGAGAACTACGAGCAGTACTTC.

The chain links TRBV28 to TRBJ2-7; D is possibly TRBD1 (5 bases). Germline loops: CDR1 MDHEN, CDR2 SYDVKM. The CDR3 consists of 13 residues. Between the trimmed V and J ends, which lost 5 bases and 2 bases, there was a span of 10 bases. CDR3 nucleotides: TGTGCCAGCAGTGTACGACAGCCCTACGAGCAGTACTTC. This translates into CASSVRQPYEQYF.

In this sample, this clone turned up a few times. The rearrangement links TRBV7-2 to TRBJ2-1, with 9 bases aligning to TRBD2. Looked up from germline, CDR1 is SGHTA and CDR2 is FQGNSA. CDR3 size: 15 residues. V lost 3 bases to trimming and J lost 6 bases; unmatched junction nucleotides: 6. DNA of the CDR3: TGTGCCAGCAGCTTCCTAGCGGGGATTTTCAATGAGCAGTTCTTC. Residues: CASSFLAGIFNEQFF. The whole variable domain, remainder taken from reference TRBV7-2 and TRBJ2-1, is GAGVSQSPSNKVTEKGKDVELRCDPISGHTALYWYRQSLGQGLEFLIYFQGNSAPDKSGLPSDRFSAERTGGSVSTLTIQRTQQEDSAVYLCASSFLAGIFNEQFFGPGTRLTVL.

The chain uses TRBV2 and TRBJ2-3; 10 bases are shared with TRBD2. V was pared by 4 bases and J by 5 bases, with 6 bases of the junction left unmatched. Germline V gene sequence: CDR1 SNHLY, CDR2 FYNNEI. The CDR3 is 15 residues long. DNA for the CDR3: TGTGCCAGCAGTGTGTTAGCGGGGGGAGGAGATACGCAGTATTTT. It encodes CASSVLAGGGDTQYF.

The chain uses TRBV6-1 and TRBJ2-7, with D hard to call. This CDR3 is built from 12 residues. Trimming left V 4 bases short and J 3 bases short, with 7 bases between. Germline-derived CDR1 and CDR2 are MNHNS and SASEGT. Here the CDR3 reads CASSVTYYEQYF. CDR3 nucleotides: TGTGCCAGCAGTGTGACTTACTACGAGCAGTACTTC.

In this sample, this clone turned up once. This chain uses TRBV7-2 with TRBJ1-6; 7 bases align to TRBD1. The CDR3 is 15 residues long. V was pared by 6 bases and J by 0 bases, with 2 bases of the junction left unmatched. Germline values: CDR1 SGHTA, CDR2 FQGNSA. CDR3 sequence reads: CASRRDSSYNSPLHF. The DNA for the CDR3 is TGTGCCAGCAGGAGGGACAGCTCCTATAATTCACCCCTCCACTTT. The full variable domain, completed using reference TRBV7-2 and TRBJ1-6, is GAGVSQSPSNKVTEKGKDVELRCDPISGHTALYWYRQSLGQGLEFLIYFQGNSAPDKSGLPSDRFSAERTGGSVSTLTIQRTQQEDSAVYLCASRRDSSYNSPLHFGNGTRLTVT.